This TCR beta chain appears in the sequencing data of a study of cytomegalovirus exposure and HLA in healthy donors. Overall study: A prior analysis found 117 million unique TCR beta sequences from around 190 million T cells.

Regarding the study as a whole: Some highly shared sequence variants likely arose as a pipeline artifact.

As to this clone: The antigen is undetermined.

Regarding donors, all were healthy bone marrow donors. The PCR made use of 60 Vbeta and 13 Jbeta primers. The table came from immunoSEQ multiplex PCR; TCRdb's copy has only in-frame clones and leaves some out. The table records 100,000 to 150,000 clones, about 81% of them present only once. The TCR comes from a woman aged 35 to 49 in good health and CMV-seropositive. The sequenced material came from PBMCs.

The CDR3, as DNA: TGTGCCAGCAGCGCTCGACTGGACTCCGGACAAGAGACCCAGTACTTC. Its translation is CASSARLDSGQETQYF. The V and J genes are TRBV7-2 and TRBJ2-5; D may be TRBD2 (5 bases). V lost 5 bases, J lost 2 bases, and 18 bases lay in between. This CDR3 has 16 amino acids. From germline, CDR1 is SGHTA and CDR2 FQGNSA.